Following are 24 T cell receptor beta chains from one sample sequenced in a study of shared clonotypes between healthy human individuals. The protocol was immunoSEQ multiplex PCR, while the TCRdb copy is restricted to in-frame clones and leaves out a portion. The table records about 1.1 million clones, about 80% of them present only once. Sequencing input: memory CD4+ T cells from PBMCs. Subset: CD45RA-negative fraction. The receptors shown here come from a man between 18 and 35 years old in good health. Some clones in this sample may be carry-over from other donors' samples.

This clone showed up just a few times. The genes are TRBV2 and TRBJ1-4; TRBD1 might be the D (5 bases). Trimming cost V 8 bases and J 5 bases, with 15 bases left between them. In germline, CDR1 is SNHLY, CDR2 FYNNEI. This CDR3 spans 14 amino acids. The DNA for the CDR3 is TGTGCCAGCGCAAGATCGGGGCGAAATGAAAAACTGTTTTTT. Encoded protein: CASARSGRNEKLFF.

V is TRBV28 and J is TRBJ2-7, with D unresolved. The V gene's germline CDR1 is MDHEN and CDR2 SYDVKM. The CDR3 runs 14 residues. V was pared by 7 bases and J by 2 bases, with 15 bases between. The CDR3 is CASTPVGGTYEQYF. CDR3 nucleotide sequence: TGTGCCAGCACCCCAGTAGGCGGTACCTACGAGCAGTACTTC. The complete variable domain, with remaining parts taken from reference TRBV28 and TRBJ2-7, reads DVKVTQSSRYLVKRTGEKVFLECVQDMDHENMFWYRQDPGLGLRLIYFSYDVKMKEKGDIPEGYSVSREKKERFSLILESASTNQTSMYLCASTPVGGTYEQYFGPGTRLTVT.

This sequence joins TRBV18 and TRBJ1-5; perhaps TRBD1 as D (5 bases). Germline V lookup: CDR1 KGHSH, CDR2 LQKENI. Deletions cut 3 bases from V and 5 bases from J, with 11 bases between. CDR3 length: 14 amino acids. The CDR3 nucleotides are TGTGCCAGCTCACCGGGACGGGATGATCAGCCCCAGCATTTT. This gives the protein CASSPGRDDQPQHF.

The genes are TRBV5-6 and TRBJ2-5; 10 nucleotides align to TRBD2. This CDR3 is built from 15 residues. Germline V gives CDR1 SGHDT, CDR2 YYEEEE. Germline trimming cut 2 bases from V and 5 bases from J; bases unmatched to any gene: 6. The CDR3 is CASSLTSGIVETQYF. The DNA of the CDR3 is TGTGCCAGCAGCTTAACTAGCGGGATTGTGGAGACCCAGTACTTC.

The J gene is TRBJ1-5, the V gene TRBV27; D not resolved. The germline CDR1 and CDR2 sequences are MNHEY and SMNVEV (reference sequence). The CDR3 sequence is 18 residues long. V was pared by 1 base and J by 3 bases, with 19 bases between. CDR3 amino acids: CASSLFTPIGRANQPQHF. CDR3 nucleotides: TGTGCCAGCAGTTTATTTACTCCGATTGGACGCGCCAATCAGCCCCAGCATTTT.

The chain employs TRBV30 and TRBJ1-1; D is unclear. CDR3 length: 14 residues. V lost 0 bases and J lost 4, with 12 bases in between. CDR1 is GTSNPN and CDR2 is SVGIG in the germline V gene (reference sequence). The CDR3 bases are TGTGCCTGGAGTGTAACATCGAGCCCCACTGAAGCTTTCTTT. Protein: CAWSVTSSPTEAFF. Based on the CDR3 plus reference TRBV30 and TRBJ1-1, the full variable domain is SQTIHQWPATLVQPVGSPLSLECTVEGTSNPNLYWYRQAAGRGLQLLFYSVGIGQISSEVPQNLSASRPQDRQFILSSKKLLLSDSGFYLCAWSVTSSPTEAFFGQGTRLTVV.

The rearrangement links TRBV5-1 to TRBJ2-1; 8 bases map to TRBD1. The germline CDR1 and CDR2 sequences are SGHRS and YFSETQ. There are 15 residues in the CDR3. V shed 0 bases and J 7 bases; nucleotides not matched to a gene: 6. The chain's CDR3 is CASSLGTDRANEQFF. The CDR3 DNA follows: TGCGCCAGCAGCTTGGGAACGGACAGGGCTAATGAGCAGTTCTTC.

This clone has just one count. The chain couples TRBV7-6 to TRBJ2-1; 8 bases fit TRBD1. CDR3 length equals 18 residues. V shed 5 bases, J shed 0 bases, and the junction held 12 bases outside the gene matches. Germline-derived CDR1 and CDR2 are SGHVS and FNYEAQ. In DNA form, the CDR3 reads TGTGCCAGCAGCCCTCGGTTGGAGGGACAGGCCTCCTACAATGAGCAGTTCTTC. Its translation: CASSPRLEGQASYNEQFF.

J is TRBJ1-2 and V is TRBV5-8, with 8 positions matching TRBD1. Germline trimming cut 4 bases from V and 4 bases from J; bases unmatched to any gene: 9. Germline lookup yields CDR1 SGHTS and CDR2 YDEGEE. The CDR3 is 15 amino acids. CDR3 sequence (DNA): TGTGCCAGCAGCAAATTCGGACAGGGCATCTATGGCTACACCTTC. Translating gives CASSKFGQGIYGYTF.

This chain uses TRBV28 with TRBJ1-5, with unresolved D. Per germline, CDR1 MDHEN and CDR2 SYDVKM. CDR3 length: 12 amino acids. V lost 4 bases and J 5 bases, leaving 6 bases between the germline ends. The CDR3 is CASSWADQPQHF. CDR3 DNA sequence: TGTGCCAGCAGTTGGGCGGATCAGCCCCAGCATTTT.

This clone was seen a few times. This sequence joins TRBV30 and TRBJ2-6; TRBD1 matches at 7 bases. Germline CDR1 reads GTSNPN; CDR2 reads SVGIG (reference sequence). The trim removed 5 bases at V and 0 bases at J, leaving 4 bases unmatched. The CDR3 is made up of 15 amino acids. CDR3 sequence: CAWGTDLSGANVLTF. CDR3 nucleotide sequence: TGTGCCTGGGGGACAGACCTCTCTGGGGCCAACGTCCTGACTTTC.

The rearrangement uses TRBV4-2 and TRBJ2-1; no firm D call. The V end was cut by 2 bases, the J end by 7 bases, with 18 bases between. CDR3 length: 16 amino acids. Looked up from germline, CDR1 is LGHNA and CDR2 is YNFKEQ. CDR3 bases: TGTGCCAGCAGCCAAAGACCCTCCGTAGGTGGGAATGAGCAGTTCTTC. Encoded protein: CASSQRPSVGGNEQFF.

The rearrangement links TRBV20-1 to TRBJ2-7; unclear D gene. Germline CDR1 reads DFQATT; CDR2 reads SNEGSKA (reference sequence). The CDR3 sequence is 11 residues long. Trimming stripped 5 bases from V and 7 bases from J, with 12 bases between. The CDR3 nucleotides read TGCAGTGCTCCCCTATTTGAGGAGCAGTACTTC. Translated: CSAPLFEEQYF.

This clone came up a few times. The chain employs TRBV7-9 and TRBJ1-1; no firm D call. CDR3 length: 13 amino acids. CDR1 SEHNR and CDR2 FQNEAQ come from the germline V gene (reference sequence). V lost 5 bases and J lost 3, with 10 bases in between. CDR3 in DNA: TGTGCCAGCAGCCCTTTGGTAGACACTGAAGCTTTCTTT. Translated: CASSPLVDTEAFF. The full variable domain, in which reference TRBV7-9 and TRBJ1-1 provide the parts outside the CDR3, is DTGVSQNPRHKITKRGQNVTFRCDPISEHNRLYWYRQTLGQGPEFLTYFQNEAQLEKSRLLSDRFSAERPKGSFSTLEIQRTEQGDSAMYLCASSPLVDTEAFFGQGTRLTVV.

V usage is TRBV13 and J usage is TRBJ1-1; D uncertain. Per germline, CDR1 PRHDT and CDR2 FYEKMQ (reference sequence). The CDR3 spans 15 residues. V lost 1 base, J lost 1 base, and 10 bases lay in between. DNA of the CDR3: TGTGCCAGCAGCTTAGTTGCGGGTCCGAACACTGAAGCTTTCTTT. Its translation: CASSLVAGPNTEAFF.

The CDR3 DNA reads as TGTGCCAGTAGTATAACTGGGACAGGTTTTCGCACAGATACGCAGTATTTT. Translation gives CASSITGTGFRTDTQYF. This chain links TRBV19 with TRBJ2-3, with 8 bases matching TRBD1. Trimming took 2 bases from V and 1 from J; bases not matched to a gene: 8. The CDR3 runs to 17 residues. Per germline, CDR1 LNHDA and CDR2 SQIVND (reference sequence).

J is TRBJ2-2 and V is TRBV11-3; D call uncertain. CDR3 size: 13 residues. V lost 4 bases to trimming and J lost 4 bases, with 7 bases between them. The germline V gene encodes CDR1 SGHNT and CDR2 YENEEA. This CDR3 is CASSSSITGELFF. In DNA form, the CDR3 reads TGTGCCAGCAGCTCCTCAATCACCGGGGAGCTGTTTTTT.

The chain combines TRBV11-1 with TRBJ2-1, with D perhaps TRBD2 (6 bases). Between the trimmed V and J ends, which lost 0 bases and 10 bases, there was a span of 22 bases. This CDR3 region has 17 residues. CDR1 is SGHAT, CDR2 FQDESV, per germline (reference sequence). The CDR3 spells CASSLATRASVTREQFF. CDR3 in DNA: TGTGCCAGCAGCTTAGCCACTCGGGCTAGCGTAACCAGGGAGCAGTTCTTC.

The chain uses TRBV5-4 and TRBJ2-2, with unresolved D. This CDR3 comprises 15 residues. V was pared by 0 bases and J by 0 bases, with 6 bases between. Germline V lookup: CDR1 SGHNT, CDR2 YYREEE (reference sequence). CDR3 sequence: CASSLAGSNTGELFF. Here the CDR3 DNA reads TGTGCCAGCAGCTTGGCCGGGTCGAACACCGGGGAGCTGTTTTTT.

CDR3 region: CASGRDLNTEAFF. The CDR3 nucleotides read TGCGCCAGCGGTAGGGATTTGAACACTGAAGCTTTCTTT. The chain uses TRBV4-3 and TRBJ1-1; D not certain. CDR3 length equals 13 residues. The germline V and J ends were trimmed by 8 bases and 0 bases, with 10 bases remaining between them. Germline V lookup: CDR1 LGHNA, CDR2 YSLEER.

This chain joins TRBV14 and TRBJ1-2, with D hard to call. The CDR3 loop spans 13 amino acids. The V end lost 3 bases, the J end lost 7 bases, and 12 bases lay between the germline ends. Germline assignment: CDR1 SGHDN and CDR2 FVKESK. The CDR3 spells CASSQIREGGYTF. The CDR3 DNA reads as TGTGCCAGCAGCCAGATCCGGGAGGGTGGCTACACCTTC.

CDR3 residues: CASSETNLGGRWFQPQHF. The DNA for the CDR3 is TGTGCCAGCAGTGAAACCAACTTGGGAGGGAGGTGGTTTCAGCCCCAGCATTTT. The chain couples TRBV6-1 to TRBJ1-5; D is ambiguous. Trimming left V 2 bases short and J 6 bases short, with 23 bases between. Germline CDR1 and CDR2: MNHNS and SASEGT. CDR3 length equals 18 residues.

This rearrangement joins TRBV7-8 to TRBJ1-5; D is unresolved. This CDR3 is built from 14 residues. The V gene's germline CDR1 is SGHVS and CDR2 FQNEAQ. V lost 4 bases and J lost 0, with 7 bases in between. DNA for the CDR3: TGTGCCAGCAGCTCGGCCATTAGCAATCAGCCCCAGCATTTT. It specifies CASSSAISNQPQHF.

The V call is TRBV30, the J call TRBJ2-1; D gene unclear. Germline lookup yields CDR1 GTSNPN and CDR2 SVGIG (reference sequence). The CDR3 covers 13 residues. V lost 4 bases, J lost 3 bases, and 10 bases lay in between. The CDR3 DNA reads as TGTGCCTGGACAGCGCCCGGCTACAATGAGCAGTTCTTC. As protein: CAWTAPGYNEQFF. Drawing the rest from reference TRBV30 and TRBJ2-1, the complete variable domain is SQTIHQWPATLVQPVGSPLSLECTVEGTSNPNLYWYRQAAGRGLQLLFYSVGIGQISSEVPQNLSASRPQDRQFILSSKKLLLSDSGFYLCAWTAPGYNEQFFGPGTRLTVL.